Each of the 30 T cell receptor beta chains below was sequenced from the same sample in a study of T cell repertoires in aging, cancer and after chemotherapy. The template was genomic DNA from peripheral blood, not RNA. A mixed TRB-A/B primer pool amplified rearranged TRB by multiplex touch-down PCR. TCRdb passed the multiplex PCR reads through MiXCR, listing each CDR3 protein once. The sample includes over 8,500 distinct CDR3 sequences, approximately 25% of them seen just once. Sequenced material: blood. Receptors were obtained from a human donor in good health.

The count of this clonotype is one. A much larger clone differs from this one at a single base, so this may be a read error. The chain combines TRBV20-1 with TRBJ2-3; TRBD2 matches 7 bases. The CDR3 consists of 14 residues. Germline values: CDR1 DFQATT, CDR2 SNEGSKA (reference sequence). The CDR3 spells CSASRRESTDKQYF. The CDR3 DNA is TGCAGTGCTAGTCGGCGGGAGTCGACAGATAAGCAGTATTTT.

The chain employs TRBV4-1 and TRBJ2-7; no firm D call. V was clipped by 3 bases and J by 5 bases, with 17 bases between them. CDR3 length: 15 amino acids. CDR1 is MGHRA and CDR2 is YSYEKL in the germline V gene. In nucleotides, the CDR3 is TGCGCCAGCAGCCACCGACTCGTGAGGATGGACGAGCAGTACTTC. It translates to CASSHRLVRMDEQYF.

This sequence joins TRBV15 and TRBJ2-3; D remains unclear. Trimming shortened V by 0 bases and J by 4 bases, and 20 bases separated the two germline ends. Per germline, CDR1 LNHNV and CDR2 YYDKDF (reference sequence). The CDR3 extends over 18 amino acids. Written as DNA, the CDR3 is TGTGCCACCAGCAGAGATAAAACTCAGGCAAGGTTGGCAGATACGCAGTATTTT. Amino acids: CATSRDKTQARLADTQYF.

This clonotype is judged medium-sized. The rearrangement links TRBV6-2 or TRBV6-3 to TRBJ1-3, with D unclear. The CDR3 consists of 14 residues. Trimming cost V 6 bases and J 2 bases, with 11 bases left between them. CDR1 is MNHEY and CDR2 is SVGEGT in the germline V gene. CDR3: CASSSGQTGNTIYF. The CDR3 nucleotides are TGTGCCAGCAGCTCCGGCCAGACTGGAAACACCATATATTTT.

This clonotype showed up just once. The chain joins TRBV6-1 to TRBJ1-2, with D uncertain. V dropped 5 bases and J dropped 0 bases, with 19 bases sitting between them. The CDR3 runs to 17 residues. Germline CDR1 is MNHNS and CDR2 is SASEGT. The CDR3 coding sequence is TGTGCCAGCAGTTATACCCGGGGTAGCCTGTCTAACTATGGCTACACCTTC. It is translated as CASSYTRGSLSNYGYTF.

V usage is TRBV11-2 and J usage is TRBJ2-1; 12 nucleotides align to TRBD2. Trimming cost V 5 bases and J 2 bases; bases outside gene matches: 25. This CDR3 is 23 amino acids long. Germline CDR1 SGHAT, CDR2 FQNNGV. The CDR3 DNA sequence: TGTGCCAGCAGCCCAAGGACTAGCGGGGCGGGAATTGGGGTTAGTGGCCCCTACAATGAGCAGTTCTTC. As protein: CASSPRTSGAGIGVSGPYNEQFF.

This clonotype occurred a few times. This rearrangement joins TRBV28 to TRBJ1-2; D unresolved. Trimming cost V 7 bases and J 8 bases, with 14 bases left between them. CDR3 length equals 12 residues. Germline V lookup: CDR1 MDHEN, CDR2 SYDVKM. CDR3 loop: CASTPAGQGYTF. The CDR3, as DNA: TGTGCCAGCACCCCGGCCGGCCAAGGCTACACCTTC.

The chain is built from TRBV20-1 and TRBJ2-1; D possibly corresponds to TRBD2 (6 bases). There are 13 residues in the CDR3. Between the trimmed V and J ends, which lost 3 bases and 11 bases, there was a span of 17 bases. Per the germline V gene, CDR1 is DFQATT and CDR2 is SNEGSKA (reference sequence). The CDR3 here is CSASRDSVGKQFF. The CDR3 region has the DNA TGCAGTGCTAGCCGGGACTCCGTTGGGAAGCAGTTCTTC.

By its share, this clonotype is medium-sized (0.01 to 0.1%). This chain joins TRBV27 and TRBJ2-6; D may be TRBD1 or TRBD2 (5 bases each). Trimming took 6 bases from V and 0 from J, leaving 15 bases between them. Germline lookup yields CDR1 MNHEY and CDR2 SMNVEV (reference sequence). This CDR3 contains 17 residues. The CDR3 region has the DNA TGTGCCAGCAGCGGAGGCAGGGCGGACTCTGGGGCCAACGTCCTGACTTTC. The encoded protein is CASSGGRADSGANVLTF.

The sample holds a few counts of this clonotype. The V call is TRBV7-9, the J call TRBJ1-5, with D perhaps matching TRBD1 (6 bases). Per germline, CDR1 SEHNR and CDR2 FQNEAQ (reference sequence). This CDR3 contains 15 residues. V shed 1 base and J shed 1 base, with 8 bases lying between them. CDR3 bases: TGTGCCAGCAGCTTAGGAGGGGGAAGCAATCAGCCCCAGCATTTT. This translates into CASSLGGGSNQPQHF.

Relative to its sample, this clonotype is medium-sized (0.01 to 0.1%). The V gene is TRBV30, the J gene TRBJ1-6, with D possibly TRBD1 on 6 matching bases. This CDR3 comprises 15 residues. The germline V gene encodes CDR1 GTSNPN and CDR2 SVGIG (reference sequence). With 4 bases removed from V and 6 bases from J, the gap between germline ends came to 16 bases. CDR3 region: CAWINTGGRNSPLHF. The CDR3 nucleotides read TGTGCCTGGATCAACACCGGGGGGCGTAATTCACCCCTCCACTTT.

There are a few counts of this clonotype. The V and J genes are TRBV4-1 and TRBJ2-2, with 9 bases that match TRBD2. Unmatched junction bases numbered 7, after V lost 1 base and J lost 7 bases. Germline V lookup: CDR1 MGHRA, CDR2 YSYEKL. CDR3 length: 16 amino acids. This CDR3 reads CASSQVASGKGGELFF. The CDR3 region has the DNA TGCGCCAGCAGCCAAGTAGCTAGCGGGAAGGGCGGGGAGCTGTTTTTT.

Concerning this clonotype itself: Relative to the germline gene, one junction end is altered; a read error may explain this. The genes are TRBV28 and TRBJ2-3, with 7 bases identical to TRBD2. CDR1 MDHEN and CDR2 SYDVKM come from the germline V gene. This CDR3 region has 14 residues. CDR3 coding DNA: TGTACCAGCAGTGAGGGAGGGCCCACAGATACGCAGTATTTT. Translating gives CTSSEGGPTDTQYF.

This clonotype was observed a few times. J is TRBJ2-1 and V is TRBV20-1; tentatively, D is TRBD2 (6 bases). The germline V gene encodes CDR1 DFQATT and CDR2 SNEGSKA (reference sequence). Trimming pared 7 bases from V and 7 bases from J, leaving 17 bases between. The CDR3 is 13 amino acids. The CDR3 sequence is CSGVRGLGNEQFF. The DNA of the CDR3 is TGCAGTGGGGTGCGGGGTCTGGGGAATGAGCAGTTCTTC.

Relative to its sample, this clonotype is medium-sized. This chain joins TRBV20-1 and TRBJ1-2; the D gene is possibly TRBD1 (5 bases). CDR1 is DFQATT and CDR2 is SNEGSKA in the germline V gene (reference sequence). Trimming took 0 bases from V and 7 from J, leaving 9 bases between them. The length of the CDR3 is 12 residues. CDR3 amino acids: CSARDREVGYTF. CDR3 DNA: TGCAGTGCTAGAGACAGGGAAGTTGGCTACACCTTC.

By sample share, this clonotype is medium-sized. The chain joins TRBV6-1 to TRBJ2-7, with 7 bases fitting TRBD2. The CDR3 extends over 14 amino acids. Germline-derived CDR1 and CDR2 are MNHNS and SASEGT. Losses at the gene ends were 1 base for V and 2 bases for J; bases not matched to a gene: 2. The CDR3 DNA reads TGTGCCAGCAGTGAAGTTGGGACTACCTACGAGCAGTACTTC. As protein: CASSEVGTTYEQYF.

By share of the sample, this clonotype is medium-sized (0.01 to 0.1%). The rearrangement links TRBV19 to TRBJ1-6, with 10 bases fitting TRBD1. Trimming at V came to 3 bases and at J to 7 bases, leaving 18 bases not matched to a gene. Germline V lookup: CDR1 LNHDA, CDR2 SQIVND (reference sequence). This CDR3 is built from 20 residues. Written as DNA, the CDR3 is TGTGCCAGTAGTATTGGCATCCAGGGACAGGGGTTTGCTTCCAATTCACCCCTCCACTTT. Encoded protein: CASSIGIQGQGFASNSPLHF.

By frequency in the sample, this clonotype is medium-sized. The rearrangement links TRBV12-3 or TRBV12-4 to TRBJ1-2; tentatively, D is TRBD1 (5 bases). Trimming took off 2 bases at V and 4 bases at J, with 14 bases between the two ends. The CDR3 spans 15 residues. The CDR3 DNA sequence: TGTGCCAGCAGTTTATCGGGGACCAGGGCCTATGGCTACACCTTC. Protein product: CASSLSGTRAYGYTF.

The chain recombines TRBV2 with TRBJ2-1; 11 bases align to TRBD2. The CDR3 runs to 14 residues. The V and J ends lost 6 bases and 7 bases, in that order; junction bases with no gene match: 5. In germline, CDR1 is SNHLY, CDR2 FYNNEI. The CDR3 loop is CASRRLAGQNEQFF. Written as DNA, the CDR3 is TGTGCCAGCAGAAGACTAGCGGGACAGAATGAGCAGTTCTTC.

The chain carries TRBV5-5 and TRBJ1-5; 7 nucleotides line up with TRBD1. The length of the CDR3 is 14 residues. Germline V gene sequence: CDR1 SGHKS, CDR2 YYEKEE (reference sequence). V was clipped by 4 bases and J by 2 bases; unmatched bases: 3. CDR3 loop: CASSLTGGNQPQHF. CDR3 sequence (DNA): TGTGCCAGCAGCCTCACAGGGGGCAATCAGCCCCAGCATTTT.

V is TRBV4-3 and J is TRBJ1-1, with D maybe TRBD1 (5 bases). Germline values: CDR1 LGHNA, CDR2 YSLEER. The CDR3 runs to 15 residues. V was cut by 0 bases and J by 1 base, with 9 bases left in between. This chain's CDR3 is CASSQDLRGNTEAFF. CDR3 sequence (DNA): TGCGCCAGCAGCCAAGATCTGAGGGGGAACACTGAAGCTTTCTTT.

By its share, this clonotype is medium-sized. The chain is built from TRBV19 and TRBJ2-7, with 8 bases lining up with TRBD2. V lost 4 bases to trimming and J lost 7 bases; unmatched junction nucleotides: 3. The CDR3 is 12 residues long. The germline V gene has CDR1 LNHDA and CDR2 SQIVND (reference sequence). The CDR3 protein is CASSTLAGEQYF. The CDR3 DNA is TGTGCCAGTAGTACCTTAGCGGGAGAGCAGTACTTC.

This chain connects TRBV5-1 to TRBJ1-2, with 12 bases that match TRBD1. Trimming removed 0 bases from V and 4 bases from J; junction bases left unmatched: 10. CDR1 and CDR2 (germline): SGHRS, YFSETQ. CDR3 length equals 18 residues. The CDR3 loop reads CASSLVGQGAQARYGYTF. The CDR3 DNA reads TGCGCCAGCAGCTTGGTGGGACAGGGGGCGCAGGCCCGCTATGGCTACACCTTC.

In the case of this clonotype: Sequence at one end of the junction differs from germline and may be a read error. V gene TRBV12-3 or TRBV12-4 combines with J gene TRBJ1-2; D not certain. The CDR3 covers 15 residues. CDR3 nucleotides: TGTGCCAGCAGTTCCTCCAACACCTTTAACTATGGCTACATCTTC. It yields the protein CASSSSNTFNYGYIF.

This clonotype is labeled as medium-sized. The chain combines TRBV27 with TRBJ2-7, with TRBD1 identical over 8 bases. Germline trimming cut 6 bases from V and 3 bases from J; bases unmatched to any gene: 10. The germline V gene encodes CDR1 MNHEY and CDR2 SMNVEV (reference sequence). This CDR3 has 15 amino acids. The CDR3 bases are TGTGCCAGCAGGTCCCCCGGGACAGGACTCTACGAGCAGTACTTC. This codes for CASRSPGTGLYEQYF.

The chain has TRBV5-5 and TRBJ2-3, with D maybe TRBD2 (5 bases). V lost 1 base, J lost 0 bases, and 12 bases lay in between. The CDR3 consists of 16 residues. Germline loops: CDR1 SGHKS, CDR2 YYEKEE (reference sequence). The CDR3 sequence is CASSLKGTGSTDTQYF. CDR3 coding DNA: TGTGCCAGCAGCTTGAAGGGCACGGGGAGCACAGATACGCAGTATTTT. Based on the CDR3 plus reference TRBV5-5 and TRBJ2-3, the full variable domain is DAGVTQSPTHLIKTRGQQVTLRCSPISGHKSVSWYQQVLGQGPQFIFQYYEKEERGRGNFPDRFSARQFPNYSSELNVNALLLGDSALYLCASSLKGTGSTDTQYFGPGTRLTVL.

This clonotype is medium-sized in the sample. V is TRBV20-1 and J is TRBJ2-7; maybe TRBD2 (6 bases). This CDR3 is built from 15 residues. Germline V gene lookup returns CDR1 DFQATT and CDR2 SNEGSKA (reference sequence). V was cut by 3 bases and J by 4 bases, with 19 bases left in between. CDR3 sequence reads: CSARGEEGRDYEQYF. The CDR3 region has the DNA TGCAGTGCTAGGGGGGAGGAGGGCCGGGATTACGAGCAGTACTTC.

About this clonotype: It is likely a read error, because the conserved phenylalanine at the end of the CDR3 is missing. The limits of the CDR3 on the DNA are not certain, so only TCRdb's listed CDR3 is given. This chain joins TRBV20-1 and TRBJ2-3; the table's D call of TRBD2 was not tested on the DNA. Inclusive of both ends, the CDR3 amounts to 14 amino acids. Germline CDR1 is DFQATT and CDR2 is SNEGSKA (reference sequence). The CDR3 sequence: CSARRPGTSGKSVA.

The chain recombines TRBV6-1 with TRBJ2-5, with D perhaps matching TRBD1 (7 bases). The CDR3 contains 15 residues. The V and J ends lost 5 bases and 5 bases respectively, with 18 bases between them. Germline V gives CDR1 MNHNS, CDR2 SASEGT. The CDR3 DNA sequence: TGTGCCAGCAGTTCGGACAGGAGGGCTGGGGAGACCCAGTACTTC. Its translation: CASSSDRRAGETQYF.

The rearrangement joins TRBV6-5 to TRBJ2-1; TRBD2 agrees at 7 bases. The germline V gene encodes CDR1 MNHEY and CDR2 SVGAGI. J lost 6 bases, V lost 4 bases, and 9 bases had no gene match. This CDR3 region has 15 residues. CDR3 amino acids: CASSSGAGVSNEQFF. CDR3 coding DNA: TGTGCCAGCAGTTCCGGGGCGGGAGTTTCCAATGAGCAGTTCTTC.